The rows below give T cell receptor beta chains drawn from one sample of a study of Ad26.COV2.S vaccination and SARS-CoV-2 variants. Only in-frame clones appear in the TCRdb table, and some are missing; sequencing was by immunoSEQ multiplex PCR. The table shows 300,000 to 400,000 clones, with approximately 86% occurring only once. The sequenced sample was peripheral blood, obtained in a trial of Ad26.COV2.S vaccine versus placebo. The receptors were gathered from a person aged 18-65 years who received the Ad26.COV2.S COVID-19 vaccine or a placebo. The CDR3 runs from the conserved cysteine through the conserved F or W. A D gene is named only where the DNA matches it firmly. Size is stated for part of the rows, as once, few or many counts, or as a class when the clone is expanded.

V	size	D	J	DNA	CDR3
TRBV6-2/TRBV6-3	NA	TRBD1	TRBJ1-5	TGTGCCAGCAGTAACCGGACAGGGAGTCAGCCCCAGCATTTT	CASSNRTGSQPQHF
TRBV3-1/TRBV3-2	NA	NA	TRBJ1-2	TGTGCCAGCAGCCAAGATTATTATGGCTACACCTTC	CASSQDYYGYTF
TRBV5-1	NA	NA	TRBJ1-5	TGCGCCAGCAGCGAAGTCCCCTTTGAGCCCCAGCATTTT	CASSEVPFEPQHF
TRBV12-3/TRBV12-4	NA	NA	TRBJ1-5	TGTGCCAGCAGTAATAACCTTCAGCCCCAGCATTTT	CASSNNLQPQHF
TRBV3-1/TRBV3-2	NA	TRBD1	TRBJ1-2	TGTGTCAGCAGCTCCCGGGACAGGGGTTCTGGCTACACCTTC	CVSSSRDRGSGYTF
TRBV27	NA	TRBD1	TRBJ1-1	TGTGCCAGCAGGACAGGGGGCACTGAAGCTTTCTTT	CASRTGGTEAFF
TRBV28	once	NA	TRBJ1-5	TGTGCCAGCAGTTCTGGGTATAGCAATCAGCCCCAGCATTTT	CASSSGYSNQPQHF
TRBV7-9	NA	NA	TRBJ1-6	TGTGCCAGCAGCCTCCCCGGGGTAGGCAGCAATTCACCCCTCCACTTT	CASSLPGVGSNSPLHF
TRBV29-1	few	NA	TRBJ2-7	TGCAGCGTCCGCCGGCGGGACAACTACGAGCAGTACTTC	CSVRRRDNYEQYF
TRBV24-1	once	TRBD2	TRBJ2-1	TGTGCCACCGGTGTGGCTAGCGGGAGAGGGTACAATGAGCAGTTCTTC	CATGVASGRGYNEQFF
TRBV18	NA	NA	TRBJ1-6	TGTGCCAGCTCACGCGACGGGGAGGGGAATTCACCCCTCCACTTT	CASSRDGEGNSPLHF
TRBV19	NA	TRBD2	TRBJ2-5	TGTGCCAGTAGTTGGACTAGCGGGGGCACAGAGACCCAGTACTTC	CASSWTSGGTETQYF
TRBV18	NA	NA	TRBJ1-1	TGTGCCAGCTCCACCTCGGGGGTCGAGGGCACTGAAGCTTTCTTT	CASSTSGVEGTEAFF
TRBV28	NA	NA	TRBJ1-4	TGTGCCAGCAGTTCGATCCCTGTGGAAAAACTGTTTTTT	CASSSIPVEKLFF
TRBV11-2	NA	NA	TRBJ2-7	TGTGCCAGCAGCTTAGATCGGGACTACGAGCAGTACTTC	CASSLDRDYEQYF
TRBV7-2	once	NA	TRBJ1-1	TGTGCCAGCAGCTCTCCGGGAGGTTCGGCTTTCTTT	CASSSPGGSAFF
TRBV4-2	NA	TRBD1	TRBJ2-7	TGTGCCAGCAGCCGCGGCCGAGGGGGCGCTGAACACGAGCAGTACTTC	CASSRGRGGAEHEQYF
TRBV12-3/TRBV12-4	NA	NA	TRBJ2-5	TGTGCCAGCAGCGGAAGGGGGTTCGGGACCCAGTACTTC	CASSGRGFGTQYF
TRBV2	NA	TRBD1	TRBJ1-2	TGTGCCAGCAGCGTTACAGGGGACTATGGCTACACCTTC	CASSVTGDYGYTF
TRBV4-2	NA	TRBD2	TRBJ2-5	TGTGCCAGCAGCCAGTTGGGTTGGACTAGCGGGGGGGAAGAGACCCAGTACTTC	CASSQLGWTSGGEETQYF
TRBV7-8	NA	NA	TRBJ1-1	TGTGCCAGCAGCCGACAGAGGGACACTGAAGCTTTCTTT	CASSRQRDTEAFF
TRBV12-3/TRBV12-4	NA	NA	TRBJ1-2	TGTGCCAGCAGTTACACAGGCCGCTATGGCTACACCTTC	CASSYTGRYGYTF
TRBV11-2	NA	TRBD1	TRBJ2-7	TGTGCCAGCAGCTTAGCACTGCTCCGGGACAGATCCTACGAGCAGTACTTC	CASSLALLRDRSYEQYF
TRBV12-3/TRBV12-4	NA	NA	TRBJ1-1	TGTGCCAGCAGTTTTCTCGACACTGAAGCTTTCTTT	CASSFLDTEAFF
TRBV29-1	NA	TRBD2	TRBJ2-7	TGCAGCGTTCAGCGGGGCTCCTACGAGCAGTACTTC	CSVQRGSYEQYF
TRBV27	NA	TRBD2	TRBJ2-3	TGTGCCAGCAAGGTTAGCGGGGGTAGAGATACGCAGTATTTT	CASKVSGGRDTQYF
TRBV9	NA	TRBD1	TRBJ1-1	TGTGCCAGCAGCGCGACAGGGGGGCTCACTGAAGCTTTCTTT	CASSATGGLTEAFF
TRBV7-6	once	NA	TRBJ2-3	TGTGCCAGCAGCTTAGGATTTACGGGGGCCCGCACAGATACGCAGTATTTT	CASSLGFTGARTDTQYF
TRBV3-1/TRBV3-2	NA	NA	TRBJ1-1	TGTGCCAGCAGCCAAACCGGGACTAAAGGGGCTGAAGCTTTCTTT	CASSQTGTKGAEAFF
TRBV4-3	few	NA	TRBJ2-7	TGCGCCAGCAGCCAAGCCTCAGGACAGCTCTACGAGCAGTACTTC	CASSQASGQLYEQYF
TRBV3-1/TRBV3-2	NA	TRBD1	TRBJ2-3	TGTGCCAGCAGCCGAGAACAGGGGCTCACAGATACGCAGTATTTT	CASSREQGLTDTQYF
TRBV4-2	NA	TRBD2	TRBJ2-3	TGTGCCAGCAGACAAATCAGCGGGGCTAGCACAGATACGCAGTATTTT	CASRQISGASTDTQYF
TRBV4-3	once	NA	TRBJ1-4	TGCGCCAGCAGCCAAGATCTGCCTCCCTCGTCGGCTAATGAAAAACTGTTTTTT	CASSQDLPPSSANEKLFF
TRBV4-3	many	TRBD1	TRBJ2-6	TGCGCCAGCAGCCAGGGGGACAGGGGCTCTGGGGCCAACGTCCTGACTTTC	CASSQGDRGSGANVLTF
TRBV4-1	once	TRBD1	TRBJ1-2	TGCGCCAGCAGCCGCGTCGGGACAGGGGGCGACGGCTACACCTTC	CASSRVGTGGDGYTF
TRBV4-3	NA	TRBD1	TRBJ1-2	TGCGCCAGCAGCCCCGACAGGGTCGGAGGCTACACCTTC	CASSPDRVGGYTF
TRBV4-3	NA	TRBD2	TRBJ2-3	TGCGCCAGCAGCCAAGCTAGGGGAGCGGGAGGGAGTAGCGCAGATACGCAGTATTTT	CASSQARGAGGSSADTQYF
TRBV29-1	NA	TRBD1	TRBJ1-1	TGCAGCGTTGAAGAGGACAGGGCCGGCACTGAAGCTTTCTTT	CSVEEDRAGTEAFF
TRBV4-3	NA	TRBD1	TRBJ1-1	TGCGCCAGCAGTCTAAACAGGGGGCAGTCTGAAGCTTTCTTT	CASSLNRGQSEAFF
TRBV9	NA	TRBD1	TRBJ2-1	TGTGCCAGCAGCGCCGGGACAGGGGTATTAGCGTCCTACAATGAGCAGTTCTTC	CASSAGTGVLASYNEQFF
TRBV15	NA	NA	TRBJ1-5	TGTGCCACCAGCGTACAACCTCGGGAAAGGAAAGGACAGCCCCAGCATTTT	CATSVQPRERKGQPQHF
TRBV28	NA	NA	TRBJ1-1	TGTGCCAGCAGTTTATATGGCACTGAAGCTTTCTTT	CASSLYGTEAFF
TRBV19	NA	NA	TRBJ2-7	TGTGCCAGTAGGGACTACCTCGGCCACGAGCAGTACTTC	CASRDYLGHEQYF
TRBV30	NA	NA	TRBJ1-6	TGTGCCTGGAGTGTACGGGGAATTCACCCCCTCCACTTT	CAWSVRGIHPLHF
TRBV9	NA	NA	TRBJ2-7	TGTGCCAGCAGCCCACGACCCTCGGCTGCGGAGCAGTACTTC	CASSPRPSAAEQYF
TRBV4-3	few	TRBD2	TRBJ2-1	TGCGCCAGCAGCCAAGATCGGGGGGGGGCTTACAATGAGCAGTTCTTC	CASSQDRGGAYNEQFF
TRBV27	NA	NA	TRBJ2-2	TGTGCCAGCAGTTCCCAAACACCAGGGGAATACTACACCGGGGAGCTGTTTTTT	CASSSQTPGEYYTGELFF
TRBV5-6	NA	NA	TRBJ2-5	TGTGCCAGCAGCCATTTGGAGACCCAGTACTTC	CASSHLETQYF